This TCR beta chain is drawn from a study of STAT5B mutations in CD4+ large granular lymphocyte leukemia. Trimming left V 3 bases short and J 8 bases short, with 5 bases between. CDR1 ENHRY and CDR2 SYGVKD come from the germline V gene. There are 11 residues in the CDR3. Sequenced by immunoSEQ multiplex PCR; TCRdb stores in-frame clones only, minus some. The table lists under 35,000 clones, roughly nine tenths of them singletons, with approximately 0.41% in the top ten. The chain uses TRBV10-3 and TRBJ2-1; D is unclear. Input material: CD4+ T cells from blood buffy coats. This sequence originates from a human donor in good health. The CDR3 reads CAISDGDEQFF. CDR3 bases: TGTGCCATCAGTGATGGGGATGAGCAGTTCTTC.